This T cell receptor (beta chain) was found in a study of blood T cell repertoires in COVID-19. Across the whole study: COVID-19 samples collected from the United States, Italy and Spain covered acute and convalescent phases.

Authors' data handling: How many nucleated cells were present was estimated from reference gene primer amplification. Generated by immunoSEQ multiplex PCR, the TCRdb table keeps only in-frame clones and is missing some. The V and J calls and clone size are taken from that table; D and trimming were inferred from the DNA. The sample lists 300,000 or so clones; around 90% were seen once. Ages ranged from about 18 to 100 years, with residence in about 23 US areas. Participant-given clinical history determined each cohort assignment. The germline V and J ends were trimmed by 2 bases and 9 bases, with 17 bases remaining between them. Germline V lookup: CDR1 MGHRA, CDR2 YSYEKL. CDR3 length: 16 residues.

This receptor was taken from a woman in her twenties or thirties who had recovered from COVID-19. This chain links TRBV4-1 with TRBJ1-6; D is undetermined. Material for sequencing was PBMCs or T cells enriched from blood (not recorded which). The CDR3 reads CASSQTTTAGGSPLHF. Written as DNA, the CDR3 is TGCGCCAGCAGCCAAACAACCACCGCTGGTGGTTCACCCCTCCACTTT.